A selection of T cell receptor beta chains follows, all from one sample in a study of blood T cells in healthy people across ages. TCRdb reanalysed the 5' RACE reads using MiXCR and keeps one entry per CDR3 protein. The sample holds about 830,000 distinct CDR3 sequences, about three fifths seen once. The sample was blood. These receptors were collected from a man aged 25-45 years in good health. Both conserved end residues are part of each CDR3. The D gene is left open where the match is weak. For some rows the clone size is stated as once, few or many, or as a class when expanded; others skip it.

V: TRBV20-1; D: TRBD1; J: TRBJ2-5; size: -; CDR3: CSHRQGAGEQYF; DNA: TGCAGTCATAGACAGGGGGCGGGGGAGCAGTACTTC
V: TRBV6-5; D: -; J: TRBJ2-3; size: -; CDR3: CASSDRAGTDTQYF; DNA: TGTGCCAGCAGTGATAGGGCAGGCACAGATACGCAGTATTTT
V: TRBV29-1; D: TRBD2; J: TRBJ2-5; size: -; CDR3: CSAEGGAETQYF; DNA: TGCAGCGCTGAGGGAGGGGCAGAGACCCAGTACTTC
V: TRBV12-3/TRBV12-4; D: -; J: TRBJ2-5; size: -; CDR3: CASRRAGKELSETQYF; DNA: TGTGCCAGCAGACGGGCAGGGAAAGAATTGTCAGAGACCCAGTACTTC
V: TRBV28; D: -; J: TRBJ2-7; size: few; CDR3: CASSSLGLYGYEQYF; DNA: TGTGCCAGCAGTTCCTTGGGTCTCTATGGCTACGAGCAGTACTTC
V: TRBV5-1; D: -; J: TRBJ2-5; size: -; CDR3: CASRSPGVQETQYF; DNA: TGCGCCAGCAGGTCCCCGGGGGTGCAAGAGACCCAGTACTTC
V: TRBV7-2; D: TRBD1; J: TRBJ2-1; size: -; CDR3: CASSWGTGKGNEQFF; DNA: TGTGCCAGCAGCTGGGGGACAGGCAAGGGCAATGAGCAGTTCTTC
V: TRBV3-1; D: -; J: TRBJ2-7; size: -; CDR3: CASSIEGIYEQYF; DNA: TGTGCCAGCTCGATCGAGGGGATCTACGAGCAGTACTTC
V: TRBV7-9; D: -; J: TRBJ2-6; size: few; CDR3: CASSLARSGSGANVLTF; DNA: TGTGCCAGCAGCTTAGCGCGTTCGGGGTCTGGGGCCAACGTCCTGACTTTC
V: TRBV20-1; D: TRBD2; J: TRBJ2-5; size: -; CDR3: CSARGPGGGPVNEQYF; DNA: TGCAGTGCTAGAGGCCCCGGGGGAGGGCCGGTTAATGAGCAGTACTTC
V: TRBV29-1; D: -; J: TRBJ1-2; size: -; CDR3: CSVEELRVGGYTF; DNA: TGCAGCGTTGAAGAATTAAGGGTAGGCGGCTACACCTTC
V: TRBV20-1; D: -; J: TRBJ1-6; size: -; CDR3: CSVEGSPLHF; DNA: TGCAGTGTCGAGGGCTCACCCCTCCACTTT
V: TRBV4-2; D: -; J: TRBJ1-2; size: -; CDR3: CASSQDSHTDDGYTF; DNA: TGTGCCAGCAGCCAAGATTCACACACAGACGATGGCTACACCTTC
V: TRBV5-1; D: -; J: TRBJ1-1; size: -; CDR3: CASMEGRALNTEAFF; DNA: TGCGCCAGCATGGAGGGCAGGGCACTGAACACTGAAGCTTTCTTT
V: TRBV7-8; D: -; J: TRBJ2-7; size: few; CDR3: CASSFGTNYEQYF; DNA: TGTGCCAGCAGTTTCGGGACAAACTACGAGCAGTACTTC
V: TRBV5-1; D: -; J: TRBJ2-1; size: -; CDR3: CASSLGANWNQETQFF; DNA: TGCGCCAGCAGCTTGGGGGCAAATTGGAACCAAGAGACCCAGTTCTTC
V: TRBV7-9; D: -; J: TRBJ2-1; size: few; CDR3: CASSSTSSYNEQFF; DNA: TGTGCCAGCAGCTCCACCTCCTCATACAATGAGCAGTTCTTC
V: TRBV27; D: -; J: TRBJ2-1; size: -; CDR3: CASSTDLREQFF; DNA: TGTGCCAGCAGTACAGACCTTCGGGAGCAGTTCTTC